The sequence of this T cell receptor (beta chain) was determined in a study of blood T cell repertoires in COVID-19. Study-wide context: T cells, B-cell-depleted T cells, or PBMCs provided the cDNA or gDNA that served as material.

TCRdb keeps only in-frame clones here, not all; method: immunoSEQ multiplex PCR. The table records some 150,000 clones, 87% of them present only once. This receptor was taken from a woman aged 60-70 years who had recovered from COVID-19. The sample comprised peripheral blood.

The CDR3 region is CASSYSTGETQYF. The CDR3 bases are TGTGCCAGCAGTTACTCGACTGGGGAGACCCAGTACTTC. This chain links TRBV6-6 with TRBJ2-5; D is undetermined. Trimming removed 0 bases at V and 5 bases at J, with 7 bases between. Per germline, CDR1 MNHNY and CDR2 SVGAGI (reference sequence). This CDR3 has 13 amino acids.